This T cell receptor (beta chain) was retrieved from a study of graft-versus-host responses after intestinal transplantation. Study-wide context: Recipients got multivisceral, liver-intestinal, or isolated intestinal transplants. For two to three years after anti-thymocyte globulin induction, all recipients took tacrolimus and steroids. Study findings and constraints: Levels of circulating GvH clones at their peak were associated with early post-transplant HvG declines. Marrow from the recipient contained GvH clones, some of which had appeared first in ileum or blood.

With respect to this clone: Its antigen is currently unknown.

Here immunoSEQ multiplex PCR was the method, and the copy in TCRdb shows in-frame clones only, minus some. The data hold about 120,000 clones, with less than 95% observed a single time. CDR1 and CDR2 from the germline V gene are SGHRS and YFSETQ. The V and J ends lost 1 base and 0 bases, in that order; junction bases with no gene match: 7. CDR3 length: 17 residues. The chain links TRBV5-1 to TRBJ2-4; 7 bases are a match to TRBD2. This sample comprised unstimulated CD4+ T cells sorted from spleen or lymph node cells, obtained before intestinal transplant. This clonotype originated in a human donor who received an intestinal transplant. The CDR3 is CASSLNAGTIAKNIQYF. Written as DNA, the CDR3 is TGCGCCAGCAGCTTGAATGCGGGGACTATAGCCAAAAACATTCAGTACTTC.